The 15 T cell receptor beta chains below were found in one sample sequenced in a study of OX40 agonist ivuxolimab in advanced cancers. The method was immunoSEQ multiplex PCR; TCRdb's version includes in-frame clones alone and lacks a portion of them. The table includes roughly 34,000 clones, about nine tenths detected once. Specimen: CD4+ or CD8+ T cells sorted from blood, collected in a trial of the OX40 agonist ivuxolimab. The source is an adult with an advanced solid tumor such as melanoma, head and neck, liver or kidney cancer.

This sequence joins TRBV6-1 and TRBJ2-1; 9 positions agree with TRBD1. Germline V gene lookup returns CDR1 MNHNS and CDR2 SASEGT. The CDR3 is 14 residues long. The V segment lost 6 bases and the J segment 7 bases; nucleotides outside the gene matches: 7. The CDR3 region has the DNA TGTGCCAGCAGGCGGGACAGGGTAATTAATGAGCAGTTCTTC. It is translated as CASRRDRVINEQFF.

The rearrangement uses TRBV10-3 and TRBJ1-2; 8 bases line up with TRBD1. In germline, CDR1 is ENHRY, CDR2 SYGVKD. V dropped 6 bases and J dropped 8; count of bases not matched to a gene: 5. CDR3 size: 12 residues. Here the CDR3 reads CAISPGQEGYTF. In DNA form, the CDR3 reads TGTGCCATCAGCCCGGGACAGGAGGGCTACACCTTC.

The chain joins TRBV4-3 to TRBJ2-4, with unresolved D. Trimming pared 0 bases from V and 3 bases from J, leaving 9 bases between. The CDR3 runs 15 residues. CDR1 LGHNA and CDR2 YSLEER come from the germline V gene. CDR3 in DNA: TGCGCCAGCAGCCAAGATAGATACAGCAAAAACATTCAGTACTTC. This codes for CASSQDRYSKNIQYF.

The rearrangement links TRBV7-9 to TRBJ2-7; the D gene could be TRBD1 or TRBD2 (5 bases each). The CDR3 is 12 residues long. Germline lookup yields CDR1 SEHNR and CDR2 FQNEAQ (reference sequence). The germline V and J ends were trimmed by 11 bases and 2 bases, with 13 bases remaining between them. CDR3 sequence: CAARDGPYEQYF. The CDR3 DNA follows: TGTGCCGCACGGGACGGGCCCTACGAGCAGTACTTC.

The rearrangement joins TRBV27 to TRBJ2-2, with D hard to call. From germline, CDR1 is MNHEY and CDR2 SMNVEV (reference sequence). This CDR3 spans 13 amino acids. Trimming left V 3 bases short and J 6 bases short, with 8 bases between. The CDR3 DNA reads TGTGCCAGCAGTTTGCCGGTTCCCGGGGAGCTGTTTTTT. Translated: CASSLPVPGELFF.

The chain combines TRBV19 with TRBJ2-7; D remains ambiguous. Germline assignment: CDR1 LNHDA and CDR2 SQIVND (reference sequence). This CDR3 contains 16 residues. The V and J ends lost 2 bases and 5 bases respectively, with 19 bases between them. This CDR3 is CASSIKTTRKAHEQYF. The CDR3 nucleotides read TGTGCCAGTAGTATAAAGACGACACGCAAGGCCCACGAGCAGTACTTC.

CDR3 in DNA: TGTGCCAGCAGCTTAGGAGCTTACTACACAGATACGCAGTATTTT. This encodes CASSLGAYYTDTQYF. The chain uses TRBV11-3 and TRBJ2-3, with D unclear. V was pared by 1 base and J by 2 bases, with 10 bases between. Germline CDR1 and CDR2: SGHNT and YENEEA. This CDR3 contains 15 residues. The full variable domain, in which reference TRBV11-3 and TRBJ2-3 provide the parts outside the CDR3, is EAGVVQSPRYKIIEKKQPVAFWCNPISGHNTLYWYLQNLGQGPELLIRYENEEAVDDSQLPKDRFSAERLKGVDSTLKIQPAELGDSAVYLCASSLGAYYTDTQYFGPGTRLTVL.

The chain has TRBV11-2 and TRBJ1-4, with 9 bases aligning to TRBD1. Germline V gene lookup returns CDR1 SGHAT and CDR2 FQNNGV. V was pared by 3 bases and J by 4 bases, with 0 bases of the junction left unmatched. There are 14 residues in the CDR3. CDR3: CASSLDRGNEKLFF. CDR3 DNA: TGTGCCAGCAGCTTGGACAGGGGTAATGAAAAACTGTTTTTT.

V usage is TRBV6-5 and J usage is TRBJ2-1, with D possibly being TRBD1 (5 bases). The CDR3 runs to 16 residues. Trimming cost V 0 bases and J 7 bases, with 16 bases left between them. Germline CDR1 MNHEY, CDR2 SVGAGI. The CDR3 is CASSYSRRQPSNEQFF. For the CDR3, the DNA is TGTGCCAGCAGTTACTCTCGACGACAGCCCTCTAATGAGCAGTTCTTC.

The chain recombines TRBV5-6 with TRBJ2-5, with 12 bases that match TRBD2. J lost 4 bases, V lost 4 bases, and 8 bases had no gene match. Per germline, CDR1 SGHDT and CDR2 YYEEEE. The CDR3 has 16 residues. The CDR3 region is CASSMTSGGLGETQYF. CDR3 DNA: TGTGCCAGCAGCATGACTAGCGGGGGTCTGGGAGAGACCCAGTACTTC.

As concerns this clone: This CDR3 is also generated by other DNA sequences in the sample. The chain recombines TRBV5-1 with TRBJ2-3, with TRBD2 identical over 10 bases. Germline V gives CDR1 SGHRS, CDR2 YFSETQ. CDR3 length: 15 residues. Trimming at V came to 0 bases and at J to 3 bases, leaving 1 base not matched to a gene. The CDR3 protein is CASSLASGRTDTQYF. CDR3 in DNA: TGCGCCAGCAGCTTGGCTAGCGGGAGAACAGATACGCAGTATTTT.

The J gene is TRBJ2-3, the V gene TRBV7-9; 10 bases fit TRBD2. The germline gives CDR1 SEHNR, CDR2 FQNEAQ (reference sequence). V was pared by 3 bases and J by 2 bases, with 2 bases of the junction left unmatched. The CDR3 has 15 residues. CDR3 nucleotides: TGTGCCAGCAGCTTTCTAGCGGGGGCCACAGATACGCAGTATTTT. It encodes CASSFLAGATDTQYF.

The CDR3 spells CAIGGVHNSPLHF. CDR3 bases: TGTGCCATCGGAGGAGTCCATAATTCACCCCTCCACTTT. The J gene is TRBJ1-6, the V gene TRBV10-3; no definite D call. The germline V gene has CDR1 ENHRY and CDR2 SYGVKD. Trimming shortened V by 8 bases and J by 5 bases, and 10 bases separated the two germline ends. The CDR3 loop spans 13 amino acids.

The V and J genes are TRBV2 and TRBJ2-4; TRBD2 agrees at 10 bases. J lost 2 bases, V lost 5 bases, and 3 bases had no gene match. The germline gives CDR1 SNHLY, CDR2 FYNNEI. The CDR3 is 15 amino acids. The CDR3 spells CASSSSGRTKNIQYF. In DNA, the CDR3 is TGTGCCAGCAGTTCTAGCGGGAGAACCAAAAACATTCAGTACTTC.

CDR3 loop: CASSAGGAVTQYF. CDR3 DNA sequence: TGCGCCAGCAGTGCCGGGGGGGCCGTTACGCAGTATTTT. This chain links TRBV10-1 with TRBJ2-3; 8 nucleotides align to TRBD2. The V gene end was trimmed by 4 bases and the J gene end by 8 bases; junction bases not matched to a gene: 5. The length of the CDR3 is 13 residues. The germline CDR1 and CDR2 sequences are WNHNN and SYGVQD (reference sequence).